The text below deals with one T cell receptor (beta chain). Its cognate antigen is unknown. V was shortened by 10 bases and J by 8 bases, with 20 bases between the two germline ends. Germline loops: CDR1 LNHDA, CDR2 SQIVND (reference sequence). The CDR3 extends over 13 amino acids. Measured with immunoSEQ multiplex PCR; TCRdb has only the in-frame clones, and not every one. The table lists about 160,000 clones, around four fifths of them singletons. The sample originates from a study of cytomegalovirus exposure and HLA in healthy donors. Findings of the study overall: Per published reports, the classifier diagnosed cytomegalovirus status with high specificity and sensitivity.

The V call is TRBV19, the J call TRBJ1-2; D unresolved. Sequenced material: PBMCs. The clonotype comes from a man between 25 and 39 years old in good health and CMV-seropositive. CDR3 loop: CAIKSWSTRGYTF. The CDR3 nucleotides read TGTGCCATCAAGTCCTGGTCCACGCGGGGCTACACCTTC.